Listed below are T cell receptor beta chains from one sample, sequenced in a study of beta chain features in type 1 diabetes. Only in-frame clones appear in the TCRdb table, and some are missing; sequencing was by immunoSEQ multiplex PCR. The sample includes over 150,000 clones, 9% to 12% of them seen just once. Source material: central memory CD4+ T cells from blood. These receptors were collected from a man younger than 40 with type 1 diabetes. The CDR3 runs from the conserved cysteine through the conserved F or W. D genes are given only for firm matches. The size entry is marked missing in some rows and otherwise reads once, few, many or a size class.

cdr3_nt: TGTGCCAGCAGCCTAGCGGGAGTGGATACGCAGTATTTT; cdr3_aa: CASSLAGVDTQYF; v_call: TRBV4-2; clone_size: NA; d_call: TRBD2; j_call: TRBJ2-3
cdr3_nt: TGTGCCAGTAGTACGTGGACAGGGGAAGAGACCCAGTACTTC; cdr3_aa: CASSTWTGEETQYF; v_call: TRBV19; clone_size: NA; d_call: TRBD1; j_call: TRBJ2-5
cdr3_nt: TGTGCCAGCAGCGTAGAGGGAGGGCGGCCCCAGCATTTT; cdr3_aa: CASSVEGGRPQHF; v_call: TRBV9; clone_size: few; d_call: NA; j_call: TRBJ1-5
cdr3_nt: TGTGCCAGCAGTCGACCACAGGGGACTAATGAAAAACTGTTTTTT; cdr3_aa: CASSRPQGTNEKLFF; v_call: TRBV6-1; clone_size: few; d_call: TRBD1; j_call: TRBJ1-4
cdr3_nt: TGCGCCAGCAGCCTGAACCCGGGGGGGAATCAGCCCCAGCATTTT; cdr3_aa: CASSLNPGGNQPQHF; v_call: TRBV5-1; clone_size: NA; d_call: NA; j_call: TRBJ1-5
cdr3_nt: TGTGCCAGCAGTCCGGGGAGCGGGCATACGCAGTATTTT; cdr3_aa: CASSPGSGHTQYF; v_call: TRBV2; clone_size: few; d_call: NA; j_call: TRBJ2-3
cdr3_nt: TGTGCCAGCAGCTTACAGGGTGGGAATCAGCCCCAGCATTTT; cdr3_aa: CASSLQGGNQPQHF; v_call: TRBV7-9; clone_size: few; d_call: NA; j_call: TRBJ1-5
cdr3_nt: TGTGCCAGCAGCTTTCGGGAGGGACGCAATGAGCAGTTCTTC; cdr3_aa: CASSFREGRNEQFF; v_call: TRBV7-8; clone_size: NA; d_call: TRBD2; j_call: TRBJ2-1
cdr3_nt: TGTGCCAGCAGTCCCCAGGGACAGGGGGCAACTGAAGCTTTCTTT; cdr3_aa: CASSPQGQGATEAFF; v_call: TRBV28; clone_size: NA; d_call: TRBD1; j_call: TRBJ1-1
cdr3_nt: TGTGCCACGGGACTAGCGGGATCTCGCAATGAGCAGTTCTTC; cdr3_aa: CATGLAGSRNEQFF; v_call: TRBV7-2; clone_size: NA; d_call: TRBD2; j_call: TRBJ2-1
cdr3_nt: TGTGCCAGCACCGCACCAGGGGAAGCTTTCTTT; cdr3_aa: CASTAPGEAFF; v_call: TRBV7-8; clone_size: NA; d_call: NA; j_call: TRBJ1-1
cdr3_nt: TGCGCCAGCAGCCGACTACCTAGCGGGAGGAGCTCCTACAATGAGCAGTTCTTC; cdr3_aa: CASSRLPSGRSSYNEQFF; v_call: TRBV4-3; clone_size: NA; d_call: TRBD2; j_call: TRBJ2-1
cdr3_nt: TGTGCCTGGAGTAAGACAGCGTATGGCTACACCTTC; cdr3_aa: CAWSKTAYGYTF; v_call: TRBV30; clone_size: few; d_call: NA; j_call: TRBJ1-2
cdr3_nt: TGTGCCAGCAGTTTAAGTTCTAAGGCGACAGGGCGTTATTACGAGCAGTACTTC; cdr3_aa: CASSLSSKATGRYYEQYF; v_call: TRBV28; clone_size: few; d_call: TRBD1; j_call: TRBJ2-7
cdr3_nt: TGTGCCAGCAGCAACACACTACAGGGATACTATGGCTACACCTTC; cdr3_aa: CASSNTLQGYYGYTF; v_call: TRBV7-2; clone_size: NA; d_call: NA; j_call: TRBJ1-2
cdr3_nt: TGTGCCAGCAGTCAACTAGAGGGAACCTACGAGCAGTACTTC; cdr3_aa: CASSQLEGTYEQYF; v_call: TRBV6-5; clone_size: NA; d_call: NA; j_call: TRBJ2-7
cdr3_nt: TGCGCCAGCAGCCAAGATTTTGGGCGGGTTCTTTCCTACGAGCAGTACTTC; cdr3_aa: CASSQDFGRVLSYEQYF; v_call: TRBV4-3; clone_size: NA; d_call: NA; j_call: TRBJ2-7
cdr3_nt: TGTGCCACCACCCCAGGAAGGACTCCGGGGCAGTTCTTC; cdr3_aa: CATTPGRTPGQFF; v_call: TRBV15; clone_size: NA; d_call: NA; j_call: TRBJ2-1
cdr3_nt: TGCGCCAGCAGCCCCGACAGACAAGAGACCCAGTACTTC; cdr3_aa: CASSPDRQETQYF; v_call: TRBV5-1; clone_size: NA; d_call: NA; j_call: TRBJ2-5
cdr3_nt: TGCGCCAGCAGCTTCTCCGGGACAAAGTCCTACAATGAGCAGTTCTTC; cdr3_aa: CASSFSGTKSYNEQFF; v_call: TRBV5-1; clone_size: NA; d_call: NA; j_call: TRBJ2-1
cdr3_nt: TGCAGCGTGCTTGCACAGCTCAGCTCCTACGAGCAGTACTTC; cdr3_aa: CSVLAQLSSYEQYF; v_call: TRBV29-1; clone_size: few; d_call: NA; j_call: TRBJ2-7
cdr3_nt: TGTGCCAGCTCGCTGTCTAGTAGTATCGATGAGCAGTTCTTC; cdr3_aa: CASSLSSSIDEQFF; v_call: TRBV18; clone_size: few; d_call: NA; j_call: TRBJ2-1
cdr3_nt: TGTGCCTGGATGACTGGCCTTGAAAAACTGTTTTTT; cdr3_aa: CAWMTGLEKLFF; v_call: TRBV30; clone_size: NA; d_call: NA; j_call: TRBJ1-4
cdr3_nt: TGTGCCAGCAGCAATTGGGGGGGCACTGAAGCTTTCTTT; cdr3_aa: CASSNWGGTEAFF; v_call: TRBV21-1; clone_size: NA; d_call: NA; j_call: TRBJ1-1
cdr3_nt: TGTGCCAGCTCACCGCAGGGGGCCTACGAGCAGTACTTC; cdr3_aa: CASSPQGAYEQYF; v_call: TRBV18; clone_size: NA; d_call: TRBD1; j_call: TRBJ2-7
cdr3_nt: TGCAGCGTTGAAGGGGAGGGGGTTAACGAGCAGTACTTC; cdr3_aa: CSVEGEGVNEQYF; v_call: TRBV29-1; clone_size: NA; d_call: NA; j_call: TRBJ2-7
cdr3_nt: TGCAGCGCCTCAGTACAGGGTGGCTACGAGCAGTACTTC; cdr3_aa: CSASVQGGYEQYF; v_call: TRBV29-1; clone_size: NA; d_call: NA; j_call: TRBJ2-7
cdr3_nt: TGTGCCAGCAGATCCACAGAAATCCAAGAGACCCAGTACTTC; cdr3_aa: CASRSTEIQETQYF; v_call: TRBV2; clone_size: few; d_call: NA; j_call: TRBJ2-5